The T cell receptor beta chain under discussion was sequenced for a study of cytomegalovirus exposure and HLA in healthy donors. Study-wide points: Links to common viral pathogens appeared, in a later analysis, for several of the most significant clusters. Later analysis found that TCR beta chains associated with HLA were more clonally expanded than other, equally common chains.

As regards this clone: What it recognizes is unknown.

Primers for the PCR totalled 60 Vbeta and 13 Jbeta. TCRdb's copy holds only in-frame clones and misses some; the assay was immunoSEQ multiplex PCR. Its table records 70,000 to 85,000 clones. The material sequenced was PBMCs. The clonotype was recovered from a female donor in good health and CMV-seropositive.

CDR3: CASSYDTGGGEQYF. DNA for the CDR3: TGTGCCAGCAGTTATGACACAGGGGGGGGTGAGCAGTACTTC. This sequence joins TRBV7-2 and TRBJ2-7; possibly TRBD1 for D (8 bases). This CDR3 contains 14 residues. V gave up 6 bases and J gave up 7 bases, with 19 bases separating them. CDR1 SGHTA and CDR2 FQGNSA come from the germline V gene.